Listed below are T cell receptor beta chains from one sample, sequenced in a study of breast tumors, draining lymph nodes, adjacent tissues. TCRdb recomputed calls from the multiplex PCR reads with MiXCR, one row per CDR3 protein. The sample has about 35,000 distinct CDR3 sequences; roughly 32% are singletons. Sequenced sample: breast tumor tissue. Source of these receptors: a female donor with breast cancer. Some clones in this sample may be carry-over from other donors' samples. Each CDR3 is given with its conserved first and last residue. A D gene is named only where the DNA matches it firmly. A clone size is listed for some rows: how often the clone was seen (once, few, many), or a class if it is expanded.

abundance: many; d_gene: .; v_gene: TRBV20-1; j_gene: TRBJ1-6; CDR3aa: CSARAAGTPYNSPLHF; CDR3nt: TGCAGTGCTAGAGCTGCCGGGACACCCTATAATTCACCCCTCCACTTT
abundance: few; d_gene: .; v_gene: TRBV28; j_gene: TRBJ2-2; CDR3aa: CASSFGQTNTGELFF; CDR3nt: TGTGCCAGCAGTTTCGGTCAGACGAACACCGGGGAGCTGTTTTTT
abundance: many; d_gene: TRBD1; v_gene: TRBV10-3; j_gene: TRBJ2-2; CDR3aa: CAIGDPGTGGDTGELFF; CDR3nt: TGTGCCATCGGGGATCCCGGGACAGGGGGGGACACCGGGGAGCTGTTTTTT
abundance: many; d_gene: .; v_gene: TRBV7-9; j_gene: TRBJ2-7; CDR3aa: CASSPRGGGRIEQYF; CDR3nt: TGTGCCAGCAGCCCCCGGGGAGGGGGCAGGATCGAGCAGTACTTC
abundance: many; d_gene: TRBD1; v_gene: TRBV10-3; j_gene: TRBJ2-1; CDR3aa: CAISSDRGEYNEQFF; CDR3nt: TGTGCCATCAGCTCCGACAGGGGGGAGTACAATGAGCAGTTCTTC
abundance: .; d_gene: .; v_gene: TRBV4-2; j_gene: TRBJ2-3; CDR3aa: CASSQDLTTGGTDTQYF; CDR3nt: TGTGCCAGCAGCCAAGATCTAACGACAGGTGGCACAGATACGCAGTATTTT
abundance: .; d_gene: .; v_gene: TRBV29-1; j_gene: TRBJ2-7; CDR3aa: CSVESPTAGLMNEQYF; CDR3nt: TGCAGCGTTGAATCGCCCACTGCGGGATTAATGAACGAGCAGTACTTC
abundance: .; d_gene: TRBD2; v_gene: TRBV7-9; j_gene: TRBJ2-1; CDR3aa: CASSARGGIYNEQLF; CDR3nt: TGTGCCAGCAGCGCGCGGGGGGGGATCTACAATGAGCAGCTCTTC
abundance: many; d_gene: .; v_gene: TRBV5-1; j_gene: TRBJ2-1; CDR3aa: CASSPGQSYNEQFF; CDR3nt: TGCGCCAGCAGCCCGGGACAATCCTACAATGAGCAGTTCTTC
abundance: few; d_gene: TRBD2; v_gene: TRBV11-2; j_gene: TRBJ2-1; CDR3aa: CASSLVASGAYEQFF; CDR3nt: TGTGCCAGCAGCTTAGTAGCTAGCGGGGCCTATGAGCAGTTCTTC
abundance: many; d_gene: .; v_gene: TRBV28; j_gene: TRBJ1-2; CDR3aa: CASTLTGSDGYTF; CDR3nt: TGTGCCAGCACCCTTACCGGGTCAGATGGCTACACCTTC
abundance: .; d_gene: TRBD1; v_gene: TRBV18; j_gene: TRBJ2-7; CDR3aa: CASSLDRVSYEQYF; CDR3nt: TGTGCCAGCTCGCTCGACAGGGTATCCTACGAGCAGTACTTC
abundance: many; d_gene: .; v_gene: TRBV11-2; j_gene: TRBJ2-2; CDR3aa: CASSLATNFGGTGELFF; CDR3nt: TGTGCCAGCAGCTTAGCTACTAACTTCGGCGGGACCGGGGAGCTGTTTTTT
abundance: many; d_gene: .; v_gene: TRBV15; j_gene: TRBJ1-4; CDR3aa: CATSRDLAGENEKLFF; CDR3nt: TGTGCCACCAGCAGAGATCTGGCAGGGGAGAATGAAAAACTGTTTTTT
abundance: many; d_gene: .; v_gene: TRBV6-2/TRBV6-3; j_gene: TRBJ2-5; CDR3aa: CASSWAGPGQYF; CDR3nt: TGTGCCAGCAGTTGGGCGGGCCCGGGCCAGTACTTC
abundance: .; d_gene: .; v_gene: TRBV4-1; j_gene: TRBJ2-1; CDR3aa: CASSLQGGDYNEQFF; CDR3nt: TGCGCCAGCAGCCTACAGGGAGGAGACTACAATGAGCAGTTCTTC
abundance: many; d_gene: .; v_gene: TRBV5-1; j_gene: TRBJ1-6; CDR3aa: CASSMTPTDSPLHF; CDR3nt: TGCGCCAGCAGCATGACCCCCACCGATTCACCCCTCCACTTT
abundance: .; d_gene: TRBD1; v_gene: TRBV20-1; j_gene: TRBJ2-7; CDR3aa: CSARLGQTYEQYF; CDR3nt: TGCAGTGCTAGATTGGGACAGACCTACGAGCAGTACTTC
abundance: many; d_gene: .; v_gene: TRBV5-1; j_gene: TRBJ2-5; CDR3aa: CASSLRERGTQYF; CDR3nt: TGCGCCAGCAGCTTGCGCGAGAGGGGGACCCAGTACTTC
abundance: many; d_gene: .; v_gene: TRBV7-8; j_gene: TRBJ1-2; CDR3aa: CASSLISQGSHYTF; CDR3nt: TGTGCCAGCAGCTTAATAAGCCAGGGGTCTCACTACACCTTC
abundance: many; d_gene: .; v_gene: TRBV29-1; j_gene: TRBJ2-5; CDR3aa: CSVGPRLQETQYF; CDR3nt: TGCAGCGTTGGGCCGCGGCTCCAAGAGACCCAGTACTTC
abundance: many; d_gene: TRBD2; v_gene: TRBV6-2/TRBV6-3; j_gene: TRBJ2-2; CDR3aa: CASSPRTSGTIGELFF; CDR3nt: TGTGCCAGCAGCCCCAGGACTAGCGGTACGATCGGGGAGCTGTTTTTT
abundance: .; d_gene: TRBD2; v_gene: TRBV2; j_gene: TRBJ2-5; CDR3aa: CASNRLATQETQYF; CDR3nt: TGTGCCAGCAACAGACTAGCGACCCAAGAGACCCAGTACTTC
abundance: .; d_gene: TRBD1; v_gene: TRBV7-9; j_gene: TRBJ2-2; CDR3aa: CASSDRDRDLTGELFF; CDR3nt: TGTGCCAGCAGCGACCGGGACAGGGACTTAACCGGGGAGCTGTTTTTT
abundance: .; d_gene: .; v_gene: TRBV9; j_gene: TRBJ1-6; CDR3aa: CASSGGPGEGNSPLHF; CDR3nt: TGTGCCAGCAGCGGAGGCCCAGGGGAGGGTAATTCACCCCTCCACTTT
abundance: many; d_gene: .; v_gene: TRBV29-1; j_gene: TRBJ1-2; CDR3aa: CSVETGPGGYGYTF; CDR3nt: TGCAGCGTTGAGACGGGGCCGGGAGGCTATGGCTACACCTTC
abundance: many; d_gene: .; v_gene: TRBV7-2; j_gene: TRBJ2-1; CDR3aa: CASSPALGAYNEQFF; CDR3nt: TGTGCCAGCAGCCCGGCCCTCGGTGCATACAATGAGCAGTTCTTC
abundance: .; d_gene: TRBD2; v_gene: TRBV24-1; j_gene: TRBJ2-3; CDR3aa: CATSDLKASGPTSTDTQYF; CDR3nt: TGTGCCACCAGTGATTTGAAGGCTAGCGGGCCGACTAGCACAGATACGCAGTATTTT
abundance: many; d_gene: TRBD2; v_gene: TRBV12-3/TRBV12-4; j_gene: TRBJ2-1; CDR3aa: CASSPYAGGLGNEQFF; CDR3nt: TGTGCCAGCAGTCCGTATGCGGGAGGTCTAGGTAATGAGCAGTTCTTC
abundance: many; d_gene: TRBD1; v_gene: TRBV10-2; j_gene: TRBJ2-7; CDR3aa: CASRGQGANYEQYF; CDR3nt: TGCGCCAGCAGGGGACAGGGGGCGAACTACGAGCAGTACTTC
abundance: .; d_gene: .; v_gene: TRBV28; j_gene: TRBJ2-7; CDR3aa: CASRKSGYEQYF; CDR3nt: TGTGCCAGCAGGAAGTCCGGATACGAGCAGTACTTC
abundance: many; d_gene: .; v_gene: TRBV12-3/TRBV12-4; j_gene: TRBJ2-7; CDR3aa: CASSFSGYEQYF; CDR3nt: TGTGCCAGCAGTTTTTCCGGGTACGAGCAGTACTTC
abundance: many; d_gene: TRBD2; v_gene: TRBV20-1; j_gene: TRBJ2-7; CDR3aa: CSARKPASGEKEQYF; CDR3nt: TGCAGTGCCAGAAAACCGGCTAGCGGGGAAAAGGAGCAGTACTTC
abundance: many; d_gene: TRBD1; v_gene: TRBV7-8; j_gene: TRBJ1-6; CDR3aa: CASSSWDSSNSPLHF; CDR3nt: TGTGCCAGCAGCTCCTGGGACAGCTCTAATTCACCCCTCCACTTT
abundance: many; d_gene: .; v_gene: TRBV7-2; j_gene: TRBJ1-4; CDR3aa: CASSSGTSGEKLFF; CDR3nt: TGTGCCAGCAGCTCCGGGACGTCTGGGGAAAAACTGTTTTTT
abundance: .; d_gene: TRBD2; v_gene: TRBV5-5; j_gene: TRBJ2-2; CDR3aa: CASSFGLVRAGELFF; CDR3nt: TGTGCCAGCAGCTTCGGACTAGTTAGGGCCGGGGAGCTGTTTTTT
abundance: many; d_gene: .; v_gene: TRBV5-5; j_gene: TRBJ2-1; CDR3aa: CASSSGTGYYNEQFF; CDR3nt: TGTGCCAGCAGCTCTGGGACGGGTTACTACAATGAGCAGTTCTTC
abundance: few; d_gene: .; v_gene: TRBV19; j_gene: TRBJ2-2; CDR3aa: CASKGGALRGTGELFF; CDR3nt: TGTGCCAGTAAAGGGGGAGCGCTCAGAGGCACCGGGGAGCTGTTTTTT
abundance: .; d_gene: TRBD1; v_gene: TRBV15; j_gene: TRBJ2-1; CDR3aa: CATSRGQGLNEQFF; CDR3nt: TGTGCCACCAGCAGGGGACAGGGGTTAAATGAGCAGTTCTTC
abundance: many; d_gene: .; v_gene: TRBV20-1; j_gene: TRBJ2-1; CDR3aa: CSPLTVGTLYNEQFF; CDR3nt: TGCAGTCCTCTAACGGTCGGGACCCTCTACAATGAGCAGTTCTTC
abundance: many; d_gene: .; v_gene: TRBV15; j_gene: TRBJ1-3; CDR3aa: CATSSTSGNTIYF; CDR3nt: TGTGCCACCAGCAGCACATCTGGAAACACCATATATTTT
abundance: .; d_gene: TRBD2; v_gene: TRBV7-2; j_gene: TRBJ2-3; CDR3aa: CASSSTSGIISDTRYF; CDR3nt: TGTGCCAGCAGCTCGACTAGCGGTATTATTTCCGATACGCGGTATTTT
abundance: .; d_gene: .; v_gene: TRBV5-1; j_gene: TRBJ2-1; CDR3aa: CASSSQGSTYNEQFF; CDR3nt: TGCGCCAGCAGCTCACAGGGATCCACGTACAATGAGCAGTTCTTC
abundance: many; d_gene: .; v_gene: TRBV4-1; j_gene: TRBJ1-4; CDR3aa: CASSQDQGRANEKLFF; CDR3nt: TGCGCCAGCAGCCAAGATCAGGGAAGGGCTAATGAAAAACTGTTTTTT
abundance: .; d_gene: .; v_gene: TRBV12-3/TRBV12-4; j_gene: TRBJ2-1; CDR3aa: CASRSETGVLAGQYKEQFF; CDR3nt: TGTGCCAGCAGATCCGAGACAGGGGTACTAGCGGGCCAATACAAAGAGCAGTTCTTC
abundance: many; d_gene: .; v_gene: TRBV10-1; j_gene: TRBJ2-3; CDR3aa: CASSPSTLDTQYF; CDR3nt: TGCGCCAGCAGTCCGTCGACTCTGGATACGCAGTATTTT
abundance: .; d_gene: TRBD2; v_gene: TRBV20-1; j_gene: TRBJ2-1; CDR3aa: CSALSGRDNEQFF; CDR3nt: TGCAGTGCCCTAAGCGGGAGGGACAATGAGCAGTTCTTC